The 5 T cell receptor beta chains presented below share a single source sample, sequenced in a study of preoperative IRX-2 immunotherapy in early breast cancer. As for treatment: preoperative locoregional IRX-2 cytokine immunotherapy. Sequenced by immunoSEQ multiplex PCR; TCRdb stores in-frame clones only, minus some. The table has fewer than 35,000 clones, under 90% seen once. The source was tumor tissue, collected after IRX-2 immunotherapy. These receptors were taken from a human donor with breast cancer.

This clone was seen only once. This sequence joins TRBV10-2 and TRBJ2-1, with D possibly being TRBD2 (6 bases). Trimming left V 0 bases short and J 8 bases short, with 14 bases between. In germline, CDR1 is WSHSY, CDR2 SAAADI. This CDR3 has 15 amino acids. The CDR3 here is CASSESYRRGHEQFF. For the CDR3, the DNA is TGCGCCAGCAGTGAGTCGTATCGGCGGGGCCATGAGCAGTTCTTC.

Relative to its sample, this clone is medium-sized (0.01 to 0.1%). The chain is built from TRBV11-3 and TRBJ2-3; possible D gene TRBD1, 6 bases. This CDR3 region has 16 residues. Trimming cost V 5 bases and J 3 bases, with 18 bases left between them. Germline CDR1 SGHNT, CDR2 YENEEA. The CDR3 protein is CASSIGQKALTDTQYF. The CDR3 coding sequence is TGTGCCAGCAGCATCGGACAGAAAGCTCTAACAGATACGCAGTATTTT.

CDR3 loop: CASSPAGVRNNGELFF. The CDR3 nucleotides read TGTGCCAGCTCACCAGCGGGAGTCAGGAATAACGGGGAGCTGTTTTTT. The chain uses TRBV18 and TRBJ2-2; 7 bases align to TRBD2. This CDR3 region has 16 residues. Germline CDR1 is KGHSH and CDR2 is LQKENI. The V and J ends lost 2 bases and 7 bases, in that order; junction bases with no gene match: 10.

About this clone: One junction end does not reproduce the germline sequence, and a read error may be involved. The V gene is TRBV6-8, the J gene TRBJ2-3; D ambiguous. CDR1 is MNHGY and CDR2 is SAAAGT in the germline V gene. The CDR3 is 15 amino acids. CDR3 residues: CAISGRAQATDTQYF. The CDR3, as DNA: TGTGCCATCAGTGGACGGGCCCAGGCCACAGATACGCAGTATTTT.

This clone was seen a single time. V is TRBV19 and J is TRBJ1-5, with 10 positions matching TRBD1. This CDR3 spans 17 amino acids. V was clipped by 2 bases and J by 3 bases; unmatched bases: 7. Germline loops: CDR1 LNHDA, CDR2 SQIVND (reference sequence). CDR3 loop: CASSIYWDRGSNQPQHF. DNA for the CDR3: TGTGCCAGTAGTATATACTGGGACAGGGGCTCCAATCAGCCCCAGCATTTT.